This is a list of T cell receptor beta chains from one sample in a study of neurological immune-mediated disorders. TCRdb recomputed calls from the 5' RACE reads with MiXCR, one row per CDR3 protein. This sample has 81,000 or so distinct CDR3 sequences, with roughly 13% found just once. The sequencing input was PBMCs. The receptors were sampled from a female donor with HTLV-1-associated myelopathy (HAM/TSP). The CDR3 runs from the conserved cysteine through the conserved F or W. A D gene is named only where the DNA matches it firmly. For some rows the clone size is stated as once, few or many, or as a class when expanded; others skip it.

d_call j_call v_call clone_size cdr3_aa cdr3_nt
. TRBJ1-1 TRBV19 many CASASRGTEAFF TGTGCCAGCGCCTCCAGGGGCACTGAAGCTTTCTTT
. TRBJ2-3 TRBV6-1 few CASRRGTFNTDTQYF TGTGCCAGCAGACGGGGGACCTTTAACACAGATACGCAGTATTTT
. TRBJ2-2 TRBV4-2 few CANSQERNWGELFF TGTGCCAACAGCCAAGAGAGGAATTGGGGGGAGCTGTTTTTT
. TRBJ1-1 TRBV7-9 many CASSRSSLEAFF TGTGCCAGCAGCCGTTCGTCCCTTGAAGCTTTCTTT
TRBD1 TRBJ2-7 TRBV5-1 many CASSWGQGGEQYF TGCGCCAGCAGCTGGGGACAGGGTGGCGAGCAGTACTTC
TRBD2 TRBJ2-7 TRBV15 many CATSAGLAGGRGEQYF TGTGCCACCAGCGCAGGACTAGCGGGGGGGCGGGGGGAGCAGTACTTC
. TRBJ2-3 TRBV5-1 many CASSVGSPTDTQYF TGCGCCAGTTCCGTGGGCAGCCCCACAGATACGCAGTATTTT
TRBD1 TRBJ2-5 TRBV14 many CASSRWTGFGETQYF TGTGCCAGCAGCCGATGGACAGGGTTCGGGGAGACCCAGTACTTC
. TRBJ2-3 TRBV27 many CASSPNRVRDTQYF TGTGCCAGCAGTCCCAACAGGGTCAGAGATACGCAGTATTTT
. TRBJ1-5 TRBV5-1 . CASRGDSNKPQHF TGTGCCAGCAGAGGGGATAGCAATAAGCCCCAGCATTTT